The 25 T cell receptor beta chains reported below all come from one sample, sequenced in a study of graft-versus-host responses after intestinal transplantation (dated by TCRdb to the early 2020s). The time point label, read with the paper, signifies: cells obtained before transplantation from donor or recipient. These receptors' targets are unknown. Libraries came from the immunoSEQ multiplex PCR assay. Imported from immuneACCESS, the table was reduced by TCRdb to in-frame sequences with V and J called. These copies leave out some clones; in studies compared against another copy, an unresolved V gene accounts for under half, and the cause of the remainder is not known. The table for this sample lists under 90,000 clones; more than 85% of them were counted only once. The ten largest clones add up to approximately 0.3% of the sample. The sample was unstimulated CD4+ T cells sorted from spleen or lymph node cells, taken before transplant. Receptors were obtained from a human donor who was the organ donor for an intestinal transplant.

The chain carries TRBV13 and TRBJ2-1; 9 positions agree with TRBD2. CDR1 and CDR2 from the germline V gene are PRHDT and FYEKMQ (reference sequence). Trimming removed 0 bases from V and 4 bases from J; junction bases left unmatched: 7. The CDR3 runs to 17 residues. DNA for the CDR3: TGTGCCAGCAGCTTAGGCGGTAGCGGGGGTCAATACAATGAGCAGTTCTTC. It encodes CASSLGGSGGQYNEQFF.

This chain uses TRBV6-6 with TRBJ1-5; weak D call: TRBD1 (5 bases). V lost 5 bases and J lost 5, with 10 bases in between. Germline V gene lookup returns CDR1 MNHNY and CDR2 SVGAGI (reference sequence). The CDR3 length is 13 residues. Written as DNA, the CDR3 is TGTGCCAGCAGTATAGACAGATATCAGCCCCAGCATTTT. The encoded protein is CASSIDRYQPQHF.

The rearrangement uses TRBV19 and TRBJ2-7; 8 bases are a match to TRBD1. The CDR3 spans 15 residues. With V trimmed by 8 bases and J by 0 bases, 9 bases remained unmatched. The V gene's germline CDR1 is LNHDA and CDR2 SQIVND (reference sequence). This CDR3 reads CASFPRDRFSYEQYF. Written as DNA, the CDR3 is TGTGCCAGTTTCCCTAGGGACAGGTTCTCCTACGAGCAGTACTTC.

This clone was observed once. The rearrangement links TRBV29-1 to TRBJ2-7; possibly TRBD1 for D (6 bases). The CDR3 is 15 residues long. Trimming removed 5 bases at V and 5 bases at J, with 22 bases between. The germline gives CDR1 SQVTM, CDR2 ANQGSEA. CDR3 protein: CSVRRGSGAPNEQYF. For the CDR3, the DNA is TGCAGCGTTCGAAGGGGGAGTGGGGCTCCAAACGAGCAGTACTTC.

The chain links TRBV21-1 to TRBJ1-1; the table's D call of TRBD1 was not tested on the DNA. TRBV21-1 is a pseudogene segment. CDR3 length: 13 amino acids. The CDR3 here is CASRLSEQTEAFF. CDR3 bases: TGTGCCAGCAGGTTAAGTGAACAGACTGAAGCTTTCTTT.

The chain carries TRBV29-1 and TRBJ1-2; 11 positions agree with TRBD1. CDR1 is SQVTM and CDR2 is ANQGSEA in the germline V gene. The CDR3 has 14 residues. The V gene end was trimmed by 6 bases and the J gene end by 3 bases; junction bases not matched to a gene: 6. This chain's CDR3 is CSVYGDRGYYGYTF. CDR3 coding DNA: TGCAGCGTGTACGGGGACAGGGGGTACTATGGCTACACCTTC.

CDR3 coding DNA: TGTGCCAGCAGCTCCGATGCGGCTAGCACAGATACGCAGTATTTT. Encoded protein: CASSSDAASTDTQYF. This sequence joins TRBV7-9 and TRBJ2-3; no clear D gene. The CDR3 is 15 amino acids. The V gene's germline CDR1 is SEHNR and CDR2 FQNEAQ (reference sequence). Between the trimmed V and J ends, which lost 4 bases and 0 bases, there was a span of 11 bases.

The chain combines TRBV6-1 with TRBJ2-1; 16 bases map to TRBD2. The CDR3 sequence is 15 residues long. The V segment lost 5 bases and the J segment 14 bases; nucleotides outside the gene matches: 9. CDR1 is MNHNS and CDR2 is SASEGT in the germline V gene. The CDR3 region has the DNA TGTGCCAGCAGTTCGGGACTAGCGGGGGGGCGAATCGAGTTCTTC. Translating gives CASSSGLAGGRIEFF.

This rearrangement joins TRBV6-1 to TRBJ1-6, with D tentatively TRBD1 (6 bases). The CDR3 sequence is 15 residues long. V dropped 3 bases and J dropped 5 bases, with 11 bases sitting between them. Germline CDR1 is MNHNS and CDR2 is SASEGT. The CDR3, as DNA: TGTGCCAGCAGTGACAGGGGATTCCATAATTCACCCCTCCACTTT. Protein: CASSDRGFHNSPLHF.

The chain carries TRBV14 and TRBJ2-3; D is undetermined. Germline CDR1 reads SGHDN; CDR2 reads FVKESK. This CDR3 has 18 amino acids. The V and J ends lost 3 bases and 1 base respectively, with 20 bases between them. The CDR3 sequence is CASSHAGASLQRTDTQYF. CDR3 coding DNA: TGTGCCAGCAGCCACGCCGGAGCGAGCCTACAACGCACAGATACGCAGTATTTT.

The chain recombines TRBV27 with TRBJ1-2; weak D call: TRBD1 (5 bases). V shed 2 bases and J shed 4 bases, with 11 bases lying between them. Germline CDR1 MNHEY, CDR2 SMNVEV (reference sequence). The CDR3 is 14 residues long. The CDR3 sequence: CASSLKSGFYGYTF. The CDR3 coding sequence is TGTGCCAGCAGTTTAAAATCAGGGTTCTATGGCTACACCTTC.

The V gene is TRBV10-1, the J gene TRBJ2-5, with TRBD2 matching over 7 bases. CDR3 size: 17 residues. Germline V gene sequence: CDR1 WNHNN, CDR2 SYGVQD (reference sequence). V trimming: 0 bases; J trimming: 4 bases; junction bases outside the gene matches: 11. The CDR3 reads CASSESLAGLAIETQYF. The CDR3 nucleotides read TGCGCCAGCAGTGAGTCCTTAGCGGGCCTGGCAATAGAGACCCAGTACTTC.

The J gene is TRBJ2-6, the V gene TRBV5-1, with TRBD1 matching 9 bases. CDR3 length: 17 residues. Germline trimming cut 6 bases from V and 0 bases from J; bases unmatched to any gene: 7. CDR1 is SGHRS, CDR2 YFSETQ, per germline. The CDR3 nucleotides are TGCGCCAGCACCCCCGGGACAGGGAACTCTGGGGCCAACGTCCTGACTTTC. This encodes CASTPGTGNSGANVLTF.

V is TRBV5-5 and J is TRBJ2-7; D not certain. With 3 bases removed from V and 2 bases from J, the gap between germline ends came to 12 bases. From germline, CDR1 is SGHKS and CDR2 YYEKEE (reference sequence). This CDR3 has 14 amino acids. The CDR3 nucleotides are TGTGCCAGCAGCTCCAATCCCAGCGCCTACGAGCAGTACTTC. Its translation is CASSSNPSAYEQYF.

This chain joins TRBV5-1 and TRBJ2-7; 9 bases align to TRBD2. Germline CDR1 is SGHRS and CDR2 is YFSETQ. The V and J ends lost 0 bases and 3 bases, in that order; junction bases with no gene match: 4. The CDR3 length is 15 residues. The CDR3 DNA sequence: TGCGCCAGCAGCTTGGCAGGACTAGCGAGCTACGAGCAGTACTTC. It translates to CASSLAGLASYEQYF.

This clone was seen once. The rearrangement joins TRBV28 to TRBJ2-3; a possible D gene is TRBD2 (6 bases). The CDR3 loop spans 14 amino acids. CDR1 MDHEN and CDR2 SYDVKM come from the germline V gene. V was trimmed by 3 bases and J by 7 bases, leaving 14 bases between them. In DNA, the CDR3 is TGTGCCAGCAGTTTCCCTTCCGGGGGTAATACGCAGTATTTT. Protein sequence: CASSFPSGGNTQYF. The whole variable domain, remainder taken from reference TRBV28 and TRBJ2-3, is DVKVTQSSRYLVKRTGEKVFLECVQDMDHENMFWYRQDPGLGLRLIYFSYDVKMKEKGDIPEGYSVSREKKERFSLILESASTNQTSMYLCASSFPSGGNTQYFGPGTRLTVL.

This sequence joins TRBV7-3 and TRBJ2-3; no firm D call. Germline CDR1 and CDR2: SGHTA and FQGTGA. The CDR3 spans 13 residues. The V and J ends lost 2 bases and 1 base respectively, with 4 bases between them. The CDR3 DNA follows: TGTGCCAGCAGCTTATCTCGCACAGATACGCAGTATTTT. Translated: CASSLSRTDTQYF.

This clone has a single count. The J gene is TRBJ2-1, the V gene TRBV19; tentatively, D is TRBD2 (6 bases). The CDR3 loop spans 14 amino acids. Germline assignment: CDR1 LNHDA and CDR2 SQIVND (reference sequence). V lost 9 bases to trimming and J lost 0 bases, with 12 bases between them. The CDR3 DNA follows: TGTGCCAGCAATAGCGGTACCTCCTACAATGAGCAGTTCTTC. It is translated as CASNSGTSYNEQFF.

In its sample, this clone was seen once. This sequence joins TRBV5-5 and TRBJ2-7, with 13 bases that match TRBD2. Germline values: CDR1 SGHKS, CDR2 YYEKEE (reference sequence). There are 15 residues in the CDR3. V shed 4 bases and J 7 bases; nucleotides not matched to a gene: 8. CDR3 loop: CASSRTTSGGWEQYF. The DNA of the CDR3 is TGTGCCAGCAGCCGAACGACTAGCGGGGGGTGGGAGCAGTACTTC.

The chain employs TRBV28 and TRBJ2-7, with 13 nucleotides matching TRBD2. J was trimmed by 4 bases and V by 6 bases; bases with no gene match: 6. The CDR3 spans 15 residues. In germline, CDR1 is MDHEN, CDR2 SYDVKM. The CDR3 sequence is CASSRGLAGVYEQYF. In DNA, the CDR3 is TGTGCCAGCAGCCGTGGACTAGCGGGAGTGTACGAGCAGTACTTC.

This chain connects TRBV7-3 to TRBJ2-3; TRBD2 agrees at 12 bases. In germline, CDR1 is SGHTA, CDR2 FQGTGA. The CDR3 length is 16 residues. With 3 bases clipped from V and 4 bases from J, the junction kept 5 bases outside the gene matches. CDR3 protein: CASSFQGLAGADTQYF. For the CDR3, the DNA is TGTGCCAGCAGCTTCCAGGGACTAGCGGGTGCAGATACGCAGTATTTT.

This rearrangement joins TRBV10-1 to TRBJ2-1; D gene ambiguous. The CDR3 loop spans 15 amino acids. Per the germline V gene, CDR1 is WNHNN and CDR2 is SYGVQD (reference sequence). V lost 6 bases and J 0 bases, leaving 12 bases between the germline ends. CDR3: CASSVSRSSYNEQFF. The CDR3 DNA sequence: TGCGCCAGCAGCGTTAGCCGAAGCTCCTACAATGAGCAGTTCTTC.

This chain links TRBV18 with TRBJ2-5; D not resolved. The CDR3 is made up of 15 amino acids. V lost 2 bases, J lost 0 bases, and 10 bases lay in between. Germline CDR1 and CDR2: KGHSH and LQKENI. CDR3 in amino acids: CASSPVQNHQETQYF. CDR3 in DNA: TGTGCCAGCTCACCAGTGCAGAACCACCAAGAGACCCAGTACTTC.

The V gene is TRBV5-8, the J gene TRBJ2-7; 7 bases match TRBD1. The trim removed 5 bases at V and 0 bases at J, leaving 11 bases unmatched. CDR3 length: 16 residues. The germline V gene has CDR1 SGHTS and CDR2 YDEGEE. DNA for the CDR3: TGTGCCAGCAGGGCTACTGGGACAGCTCCCTCCTACGAGCAGTACTTC. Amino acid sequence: CASRATGTAPSYEQYF.

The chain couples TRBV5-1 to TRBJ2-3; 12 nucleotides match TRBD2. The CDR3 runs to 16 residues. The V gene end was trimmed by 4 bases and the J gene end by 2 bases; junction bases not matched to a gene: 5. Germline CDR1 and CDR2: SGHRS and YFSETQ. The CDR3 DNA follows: TGCGCCAGCAGCGCTAGCGGGGGGGAGATCACAGATACGCAGTATTTT. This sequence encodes CASSASGGEITDTQYF.